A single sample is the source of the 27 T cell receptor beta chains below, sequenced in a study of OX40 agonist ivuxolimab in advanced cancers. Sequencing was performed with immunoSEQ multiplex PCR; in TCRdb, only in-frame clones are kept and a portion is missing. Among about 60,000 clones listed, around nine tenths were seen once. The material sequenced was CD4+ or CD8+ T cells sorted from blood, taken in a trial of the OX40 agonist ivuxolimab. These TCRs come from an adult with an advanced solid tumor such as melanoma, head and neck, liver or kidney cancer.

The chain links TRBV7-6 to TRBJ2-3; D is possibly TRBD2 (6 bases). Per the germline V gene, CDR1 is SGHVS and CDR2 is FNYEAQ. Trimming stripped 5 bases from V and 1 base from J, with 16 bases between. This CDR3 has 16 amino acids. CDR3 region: CASSPLGRGGTDTQYF. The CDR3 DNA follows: TGTGCCAGCAGCCCCCTAGGGCGGGGAGGCACAGATACGCAGTATTTT.

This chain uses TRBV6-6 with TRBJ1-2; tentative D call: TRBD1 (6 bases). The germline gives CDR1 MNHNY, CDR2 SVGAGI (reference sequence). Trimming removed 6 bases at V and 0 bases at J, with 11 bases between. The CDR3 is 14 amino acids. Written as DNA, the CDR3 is TGTGCCAGCAGGTCGGGACAAACTAACTATGGCTACACCTTC. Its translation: CASRSGQTNYGYTF.

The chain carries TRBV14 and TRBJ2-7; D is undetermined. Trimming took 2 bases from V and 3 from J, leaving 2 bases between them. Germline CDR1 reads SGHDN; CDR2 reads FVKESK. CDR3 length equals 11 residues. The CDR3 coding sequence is TGTGCCAGCAGCCAAAGCTACGAGCAGTACTTC. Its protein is CASSQSYEQYF.

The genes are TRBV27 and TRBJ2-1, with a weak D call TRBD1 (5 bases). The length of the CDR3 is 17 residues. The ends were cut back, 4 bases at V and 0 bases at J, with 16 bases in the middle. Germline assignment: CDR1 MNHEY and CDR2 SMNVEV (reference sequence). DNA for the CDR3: TGTGCCAGCAGTTCCCTAGGGGCAATCCGCTCCTACAATGAGCAGTTCTTC. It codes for CASSSLGAIRSYNEQFF.

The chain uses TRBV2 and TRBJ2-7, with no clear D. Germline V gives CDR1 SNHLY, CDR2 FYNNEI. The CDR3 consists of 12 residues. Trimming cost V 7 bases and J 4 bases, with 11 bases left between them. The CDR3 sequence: CASTEWVYEQYF. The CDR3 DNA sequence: TGTGCCAGCACCGAGTGGGTGTACGAGCAGTACTTC. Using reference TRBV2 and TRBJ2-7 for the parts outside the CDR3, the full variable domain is EPEVTQTPSHQVTQMGQEVILRCVPISNHLYFYWYRQILGQKVEFLVSFYNNEISEKSEIFDDQFSVERPDGSNFTLKIRSTKLEDSAMYFCASTEWVYEQYFGPGTRLTVT.

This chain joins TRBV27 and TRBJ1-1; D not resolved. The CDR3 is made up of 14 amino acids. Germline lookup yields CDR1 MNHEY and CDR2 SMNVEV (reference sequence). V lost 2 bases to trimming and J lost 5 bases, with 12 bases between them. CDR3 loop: CASSLQPDETEAFF. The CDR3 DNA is TGTGCCAGCAGTTTACAACCGGACGAAACTGAAGCTTTCTTT.

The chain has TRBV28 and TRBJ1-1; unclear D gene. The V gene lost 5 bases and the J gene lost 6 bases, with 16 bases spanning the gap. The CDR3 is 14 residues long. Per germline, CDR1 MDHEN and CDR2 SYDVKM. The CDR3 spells CASSLSSGRAEAFF. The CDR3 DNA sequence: TGTGCCAGCAGTCTGTCGTCGGGGAGGGCTGAAGCTTTCTTT. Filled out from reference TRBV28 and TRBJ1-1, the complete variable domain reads DVKVTQSSRYLVKRTGEKVFLECVQDMDHENMFWYRQDPGLGLRLIYFSYDVKMKEKGDIPEGYSVSREKKERFSLILESASTNQTSMYLCASSLSSGRAEAFFGQGTRLTVV.

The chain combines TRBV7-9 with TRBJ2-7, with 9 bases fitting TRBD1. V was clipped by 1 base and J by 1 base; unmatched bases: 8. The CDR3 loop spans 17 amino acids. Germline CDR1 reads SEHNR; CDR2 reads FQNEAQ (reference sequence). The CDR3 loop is CASSLGGGQGYSYEQYF. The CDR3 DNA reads TGTGCCAGCAGCTTAGGAGGGGGACAGGGTTATTCCTACGAGCAGTACTTC.

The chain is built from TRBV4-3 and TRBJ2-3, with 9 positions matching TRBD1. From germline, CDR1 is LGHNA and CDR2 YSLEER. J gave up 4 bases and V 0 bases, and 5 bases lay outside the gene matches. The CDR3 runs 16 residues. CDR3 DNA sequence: TGCGCCAGCAGCCAAGACTCGACAGGGGGATCAGATACGCAGTATTTT. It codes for CASSQDSTGGSDTQYF.

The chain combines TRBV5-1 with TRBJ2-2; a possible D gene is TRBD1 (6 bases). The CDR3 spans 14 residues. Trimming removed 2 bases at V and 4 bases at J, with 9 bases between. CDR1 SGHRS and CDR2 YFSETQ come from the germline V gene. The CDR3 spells CASSFGQSTGELFF. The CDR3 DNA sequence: TGCGCCAGCAGCTTTGGACAGTCCACCGGGGAGCTGTTTTTT. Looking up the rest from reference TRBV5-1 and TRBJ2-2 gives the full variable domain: KAGVTQTPRYLIKTRGQQVTLSCSPISGHRSVSWYQQTPGQGLQFLFEYFSETQRNKGNFPGRFSGRQFSNSRSEMNVSTLELGDSALYLCASSFGQSTGELFFGEGSRLTVL.

The CDR3 loop is CASSPRTSGLNTGELFF. The CDR3 DNA is TGTGCCAGCAGCCCCCGGACTAGCGGACTGAACACCGGGGAGCTGTTTTTT. The chain is built from TRBV28 and TRBJ2-2, with 10 bases fitting TRBD2. CDR1 is MDHEN and CDR2 is SYDVKM in the germline V gene. J gave up 1 base and V 6 bases, and 8 bases lay outside the gene matches. This CDR3 has 17 residues.

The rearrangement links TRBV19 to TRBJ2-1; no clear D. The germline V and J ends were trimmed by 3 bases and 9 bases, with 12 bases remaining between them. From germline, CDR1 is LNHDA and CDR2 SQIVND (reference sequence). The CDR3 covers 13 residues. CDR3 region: CASSIEGLGEQFF. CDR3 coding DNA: TGTGCCAGTAGTATTGAAGGGCTCGGTGAGCAGTTCTTC.

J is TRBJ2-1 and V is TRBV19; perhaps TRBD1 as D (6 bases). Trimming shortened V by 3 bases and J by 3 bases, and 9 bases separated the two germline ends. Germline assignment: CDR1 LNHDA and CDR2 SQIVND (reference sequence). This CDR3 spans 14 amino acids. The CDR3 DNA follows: TGTGCCAGTAGTATTGGGGGCAGCTACAATGAGCAGTTCTTC. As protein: CASSIGGSYNEQFF.

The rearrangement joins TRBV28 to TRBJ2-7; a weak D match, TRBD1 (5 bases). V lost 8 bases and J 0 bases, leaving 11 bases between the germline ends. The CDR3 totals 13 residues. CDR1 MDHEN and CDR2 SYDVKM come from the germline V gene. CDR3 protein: CASGAVISYEQYF. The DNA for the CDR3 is TGTGCCAGCGGGGCAGTAATCTCCTACGAGCAGTACTTC.

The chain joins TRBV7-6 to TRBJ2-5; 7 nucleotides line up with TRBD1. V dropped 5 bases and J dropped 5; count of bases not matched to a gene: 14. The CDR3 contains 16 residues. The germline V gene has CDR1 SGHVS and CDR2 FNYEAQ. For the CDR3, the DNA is TGTGCCAGCAGCCCCGACGGACAGGCGCCTGGCGAGACCCAGTACTTC. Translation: CASSPDGQAPGETQYF.

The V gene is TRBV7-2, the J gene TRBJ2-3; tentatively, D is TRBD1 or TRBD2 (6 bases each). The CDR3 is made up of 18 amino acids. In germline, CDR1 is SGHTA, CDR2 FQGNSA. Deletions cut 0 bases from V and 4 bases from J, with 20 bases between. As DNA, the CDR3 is TGTGCCAGCAGCTTAGCGGGAGTAAGGGGGGCTGTCCCAGATACGCAGTATTTT. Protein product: CASSLAGVRGAVPDTQYF.

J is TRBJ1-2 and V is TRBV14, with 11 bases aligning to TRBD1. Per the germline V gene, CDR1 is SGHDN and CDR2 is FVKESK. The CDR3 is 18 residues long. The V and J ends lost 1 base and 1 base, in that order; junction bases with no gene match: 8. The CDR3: CASSQAGTGGSFNYGYTF. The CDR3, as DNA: TGTGCCAGCAGCCAAGCCGGGACAGGGGGATCTTTTAACTATGGCTACACCTTC. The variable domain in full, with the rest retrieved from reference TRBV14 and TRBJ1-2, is EAGVTQFPSHSVIEKGQTVTLRCDPISGHDNLYWYRRVMGKEIKFLLHFVKESKQDESGMPNNRFLAERTGGTYSTLKVQPAELEDSGVYFCASSQAGTGGSFNYGYTFGSGTRLTVV.

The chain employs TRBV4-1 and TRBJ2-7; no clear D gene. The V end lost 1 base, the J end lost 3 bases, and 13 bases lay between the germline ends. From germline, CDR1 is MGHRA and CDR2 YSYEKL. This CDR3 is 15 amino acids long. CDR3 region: CASSQVGQTHYEQYF. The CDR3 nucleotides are TGCGCCAGCAGCCAAGTCGGCCAGACCCACTACGAGCAGTACTTC.

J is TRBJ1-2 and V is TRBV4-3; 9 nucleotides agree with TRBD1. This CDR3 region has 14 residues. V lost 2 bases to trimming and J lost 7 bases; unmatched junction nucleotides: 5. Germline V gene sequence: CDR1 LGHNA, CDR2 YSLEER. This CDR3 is CASSQTGGFSGYTF. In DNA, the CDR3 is TGCGCCAGCAGCCAAACAGGGGGCTTCTCTGGCTACACCTTC.

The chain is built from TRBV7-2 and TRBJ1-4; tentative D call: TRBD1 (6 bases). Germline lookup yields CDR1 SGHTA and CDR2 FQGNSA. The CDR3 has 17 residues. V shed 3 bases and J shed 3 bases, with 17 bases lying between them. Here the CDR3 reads CASSLARWRTANEKLFF. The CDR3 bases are TGTGCCAGCAGCTTGGCCAGATGGAGGACAGCTAATGAAAAACTGTTTTTT.

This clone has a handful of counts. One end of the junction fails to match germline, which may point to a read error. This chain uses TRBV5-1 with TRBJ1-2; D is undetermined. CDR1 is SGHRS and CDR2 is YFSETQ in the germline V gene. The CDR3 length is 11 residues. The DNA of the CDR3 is TGCGCCAGCAGCTTGGAAGGGCCCAAATCCTTC. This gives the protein CASSLEGPKSF.

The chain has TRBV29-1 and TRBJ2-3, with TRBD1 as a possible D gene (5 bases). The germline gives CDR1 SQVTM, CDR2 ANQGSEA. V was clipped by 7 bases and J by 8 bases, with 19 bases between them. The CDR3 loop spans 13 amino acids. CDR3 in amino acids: CSAPRTGQGTQYF. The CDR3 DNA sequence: TGCAGCGCGCCCCGGACCGGGCAGGGTACGCAGTATTTT.

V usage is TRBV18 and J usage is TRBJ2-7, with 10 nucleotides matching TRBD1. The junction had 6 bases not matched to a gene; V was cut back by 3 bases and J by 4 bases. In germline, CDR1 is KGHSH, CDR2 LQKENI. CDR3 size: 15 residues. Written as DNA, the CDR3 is TGTGCCAGCTCACCCCTGGGACAGGGGCAATACGAGCAGTACTTC. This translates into CASSPLGQGQYEQYF.

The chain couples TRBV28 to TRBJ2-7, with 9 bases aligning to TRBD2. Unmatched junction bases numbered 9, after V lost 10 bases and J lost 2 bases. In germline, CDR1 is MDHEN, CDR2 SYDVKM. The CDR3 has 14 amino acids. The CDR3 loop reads CATRLTSGPYEQYF. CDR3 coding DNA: TGTGCCACTCGCTTGACTAGCGGACCCTACGAGCAGTACTTC.

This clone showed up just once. CDR3: CASSAIGTGMAHEQYF. CDR3 nucleotides: TGTGCCAGCAGCGCTATCGGGACAGGGATGGCCCACGAGCAGTACTTC. This sequence joins TRBV5-4 and TRBJ2-7; 9 bases match TRBD1. V trimming: 4 bases; J trimming: 5 bases; junction bases outside the gene matches: 13. The germline V gene encodes CDR1 SGHNT and CDR2 YYREEE (reference sequence). The CDR3 runs to 16 residues.

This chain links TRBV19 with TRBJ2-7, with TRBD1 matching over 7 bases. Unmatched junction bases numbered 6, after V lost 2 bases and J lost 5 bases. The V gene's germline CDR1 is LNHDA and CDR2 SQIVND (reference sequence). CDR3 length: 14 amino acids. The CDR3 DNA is TGTGCCAGTAGTATAACCGGGACAGCGGACGAGCAGTACTTC. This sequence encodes CASSITGTADEQYF.

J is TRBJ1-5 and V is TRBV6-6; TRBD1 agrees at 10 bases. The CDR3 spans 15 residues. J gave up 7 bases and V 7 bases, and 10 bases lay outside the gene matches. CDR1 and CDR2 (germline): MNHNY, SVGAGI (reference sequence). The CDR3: CASNPPTGGTQPQHF. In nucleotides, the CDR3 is TGTGCCAGCAACCCCCCGACAGGGGGCACACAGCCCCAGCATTTT.